This is a list of T cell receptor beta chains from one sample in a study of blood T cell repertoires in COVID-19. The method was immunoSEQ multiplex PCR; TCRdb's version includes in-frame clones alone and lacks a portion of them. Of about 70,000 clones listed, roughly 85% are singletons. The sequenced sample was peripheral blood. Every receptor here comes from a woman aged 80 or older with acute or convalescent COVID-19. Both conserved end residues are part of each CDR3. The order of the fields is V gene, CDR3 protein.

V gene: TRBV6-5
CDR3 protein: CASRMNRVNQPQHF

V gene: TRBV2
CDR3 protein: CASSGRPPGANVLTF

V gene: TRBV10-3
CDR3 protein: CATRPGISDDTIYF

V gene: TRBV7-2
CDR3 protein: CASSLGGEMGKTQYF

V gene: TRBV27
CDR3 protein: CASSLLGTGGTEAFF

V gene: TRBV10-2
CDR3 protein: CASSGGAGGRYEQYF

V gene: TRBV7-2
CDR3 protein: CASSLAESTDTQYF

V gene: TRBV18
CDR3 protein: CASSLSTDSYEQYF

V gene: TRBV19
CDR3 protein: CASSISWGPNEKLFF

V gene: TRBV19
CDR3 protein: CASSRLGTDNEQFF

V gene: TRBV7-2
CDR3 protein: CASSLWPGGETQYF